This T cell receptor (beta chain) was sequenced during a study of blood T cell repertoires in COVID-19. Study-wide background: The United States, Italy and Spain supplied acute and convalescent COVID-19 samples. PBMCs, B-cell-depleted T cells, or T cells provided the cDNA or gDNA that made up the material.

Original handling: Nucleated cell number was recorded as an estimate derived from reference gene primer amplification. Assay used: immunoSEQ multiplex PCR; TCRdb lists only in-frame clones, some missing. That table furnishes V, J and clone size, whereas the DNA furnished D and trimming. The repertoire includes about 300,000 clones, roughly 91% of them detected once, and less than 2% sits in the top ten. CDR3 length equals 14 residues. Per germline, CDR1 LGHDT and CDR2 YNNKEL (reference sequence). With 3 bases clipped from V and 7 bases from J, the junction kept 4 bases outside the gene matches. The sample consisted of peripheral blood. The genes are TRBV3-1 (or the pseudogene TRBV3-2) and TRBJ1-5; TRBD1 aligns across 9 bases. This clonotype was obtained from a woman aged 25 to 39 with COVID-19, enrolled during active disease. The CDR3, as DNA: TGTGCCAGCAGCCAGGGACAGGGTTGGCAGCCCCAGCATTTT. The encoded protein is CASSQGQGWQPQHF.